This record covers a single T cell receptor (beta chain). Its specificity is unknown. The data were obtained in a study of T-cell memory formation after mild COVID-19. On the study more broadly: TCR clusters mostly belonged to single donors. Study-level results: Clones that contracted from day 15 to 85 were balanced CD4/CD8, while later expanders leaned CD4+.

TCRdb ran MiXCR on the 5' RACE reads and lists one entry per CDR3 protein. The table lists roughly 250,000 distinct CDR3 sequences, about a sixth of them singletons. V shed 1 base and J shed 6 bases, with 15 bases lying between them. The CDR3 sequence is 15 residues long. The receptor was isolated from a man between 18 and 29 years old who had mild COVID-19 (a few samples of this study predate the infection). Cell type and time point are not known. The chain couples TRBV12-3 or TRBV12-4 to TRBJ1-1; D unresolved. Sequencing input: PBMCs or a T cell subset sorted from them (not recorded which). In DNA, the CDR3 is TGTGCCAGCAGTTTAGTACTGTCCCCGAATTCTGAAGCTTTCTTT. This encodes CASSLVLSPNSEAFF.